The present entry profiles one T cell receptor (beta chain) with its context. This specimen belongs to a study of cytotoxic CD8 clonotypes in ibrutinib-treated CLL. Some clones are missing from TCRdb's copy, which holds only in-frame ones; the method was immunoSEQ multiplex PCR. The sample shows around 140,000 clones, 75% to 80% of them seen only once. This CDR3 is built from 14 residues. The ends were cut back, 1 base at V and 1 base at J, with 7 bases in the middle. From germline, CDR1 is MDHEN and CDR2 SYDVKM. The chain carries TRBV28 and TRBJ1-1; D is perhaps TRBD1 (5 bases). Sequencing was performed on PBMCs, taken after 24 months of ibrutinib treatment. This receptor was taken from a human donor with chronic lymphocytic leukemia. Here the CDR3 DNA reads TGTGCCAGCAGTTTATTCGGACAGAACACTGAAGCTTTCTTT. Translation: CASSLFGQNTEAFF.